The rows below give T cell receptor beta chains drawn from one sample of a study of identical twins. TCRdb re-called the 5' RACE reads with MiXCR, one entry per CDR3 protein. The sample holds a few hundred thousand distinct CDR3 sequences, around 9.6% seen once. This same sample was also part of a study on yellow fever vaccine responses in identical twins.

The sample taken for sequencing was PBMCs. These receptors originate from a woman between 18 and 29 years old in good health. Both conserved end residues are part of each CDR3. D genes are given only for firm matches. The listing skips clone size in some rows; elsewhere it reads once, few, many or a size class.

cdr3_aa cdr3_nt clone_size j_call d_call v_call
CASTQAGGGTDTQYF TGTGCCAGCACTCAAGCGGGAGGGGGCACAGATACGCAGTATTTT - TRBJ2-3 TRBD2 TRBV7-2
CASTLGTAYYNEQFF TGTGCCAGCACCTTAGGGACAGCTTATTACAATGAGCAGTTCTTC few TRBJ2-1 TRBD1 TRBV28
CASTGYSGGQETQYF TGTGCCAGCACCGGATATAGCGGGGGGCAAGAGACCCAGTACTTC - TRBJ2-5 TRBD2 TRBV6-2/TRBV6-3
CSVRQGESYEQYF TGCAGCGTCCGACAGGGAGAGTCCTACGAGCAGTACTTC - TRBJ2-7 TRBD1 TRBV29-1
CASTQGPRGQGYTGELFF TGTGCCAGCACCCAAGGGCCCAGAGGACAGGGGTACACCGGGGAGCTGTTTTTT - TRBJ2-2 TRBD1 TRBV3-1
CASSLDSFRLGIGELFF TGTGCCAGCAGTTTAGACAGTTTTAGGTTGGGAATCGGGGAGCTGTTTTTT few TRBJ2-2 - TRBV27
CASSLAAGGLIYEQYF TGTGCCAGCAGTTTAGCGGCGGGAGGGTTAATTTACGAGCAGTACTTC many TRBJ2-7 TRBD2 TRBV12-3/TRBV12-4
CASTRRTGGEEQYF TGTGCCAGCACGCGCCGGACAGGGGGCGAAGAGCAGTACTTC - TRBJ2-7 TRBD1 TRBV7-2
CASSEIQGGPPQHF TGTGCCAGCAGTGAAATCCAGGGTGGTCCGCCCCAGCATTTT many TRBJ1-5 - TRBV6-1
CASSRGSWDTEAFF TGCGCCAGCAGCCGGGGGAGTTGGGACACTGAAGCTTTCTTT - TRBJ1-1 - TRBV5-1
CASSLQGRTQYF TGTGCCAGCAGCCTACAAGGACGGACCCAGTACTTC few TRBJ2-5 - TRBV7-2
CAWSVRGLWQETQYF TGTGCCTGGAGTGTGCGGGGTTTATGGCAAGAGACCCAGTACTTC once TRBJ2-5 - TRBV30
CASTTSRSALSNQPQHF TGTGCCAGCACCACAAGCAGGAGCGCCCTTAGCAATCAGCCCCAGCATTTT few TRBJ1-5 - TRBV6-1
CASSRKGQGQNTEAFF TGCGCCAGCAGCCGAAAAGGACAGGGGCAGAACACTGAAGCTTTCTTT many TRBJ1-1 TRBD1 TRBV5-1
CASSSAGREEQYF TGTGCCAGCAGCTCAGCTGGCAGGGAGGAGCAGTACTTC - TRBJ2-7 - TRBV7-9
CASNVFQLETQYF TGTGCCAGCAATGTGTTCCAATTAGAGACCCAGTACTTC - TRBJ2-5 - TRBV11-2
CASSKPQGSRTDTQYF TGTGCCAGTAGTAAGCCCCAGGGCAGCCGCACAGATACGCAGTATTTT - TRBJ2-3 - TRBV19
CASRPDRVNTGELFF TGTGCCAGCAGGCCGGACAGGGTGAACACCGGGGAGCTGTTTTTT few TRBJ2-2 TRBD1 TRBV5-5
CASSFGAGGSYEQYF TGTGCCAGCAGCTTCGGGGCAGGGGGAAGCTACGAGCAGTACTTC many TRBJ2-7 TRBD1 TRBV11-2
CASRLRTGDYTGELFF TGTGCCAGCAGACTTCGGACAGGGGATTACACCGGGGAGCTGTTTTTT - TRBJ2-2 TRBD1 TRBV2
CASSQGKGTPGETQYF TGCGCCAGCAGCCAAGGGAAGGGGACTCCAGGGGAGACCCAGTACTTC few TRBJ2-5 - TRBV4-3
CASINLPTVNYGYTF TGTGCCAGCATCAATCTACCGACAGTTAACTATGGCTACACCTTC many TRBJ1-2 - TRBV7-9
CSVEKRYTGELFF TGCAGCGTTGAGAAGCGGTACACCGGGGAGCTGTTTTTT few TRBJ2-2 - TRBV29-1
CASSFDGGSDTQYF TGTGCCAGCAGCTTTGACGGGGGGTCAGATACGCAGTATTTT once TRBJ2-3 TRBD2 TRBV7-6
CASSHRDLDYGYTF TGTGCCAGCAGCCACCGTGACCTCGACTATGGCTACACCTTC many TRBJ1-2 - TRBV3-1
CASSVTGAPEQFF TGTGCCAGCAGCGTCACAGGGGCCCCAGAGCAGTTCTTC - TRBJ2-1 TRBD1 TRBV2
CASSSSEGGQPSPVWEQYF TGTGCCAGCAGTTCCTCAGAGGGGGGACAGCCCTCCCCTGTGTGGGAGCAGTACTTC - TRBJ2-7 - TRBV11-1
CATSGTSGTSTDTQYF TGTGCCACCAGTGGGACTAGCGGAACTAGCACAGATACGCAGTATTTT many TRBJ2-3 TRBD2 TRBV24-1
CASSYSWDTGELFF TGTGCCAGCAGTTACTCGTGGGACACCGGGGAGCTGTTTTTT many TRBJ2-2 - TRBV6-5
CASSLETSGRNEQFF TGTGCCAGCAGCTTAGAGACTAGCGGGAGGAATGAGCAGTTCTTC - TRBJ2-1 TRBD2 TRBV7-2
CASSLRRGTGELFF TGTGCCAGCAGCTTGCGCAGGGGGACCGGGGAGCTGTTTTTT many TRBJ2-2 TRBD1 TRBV5-6
CSPSEGTGRNEQFF TGCAGTCCTTCGGAAGGGACAGGGAGGAATGAGCAGTTCTTC few TRBJ2-1 TRBD1 TRBV20-1
CASSQGAANNEQFF TGTGCCAGCAGCCAAGGGGCGGCAAACAATGAGCAGTTCTTC few TRBJ2-1 - TRBV3-1
CSSTSDSWNEQFF TGCAGCTCCACCTCTGACTCGTGGAATGAGCAGTTCTTC few TRBJ2-1 - TRBV29-1
CASSFPTSGSYEQYF TGTGCCAGCAGCTTCCCTACTAGCGGGAGCTACGAGCAGTACTTC many TRBJ2-7 TRBD2 TRBV7-9
CASSLAGDTGELFF TGTGCCAGCAGCTTAGCAGGGGACACCGGGGAGCTGTTTTTT many TRBJ2-2 - TRBV7-9
CATSDPSRLAEPNEQFF TGTGCCACCAGTGACCCAAGCAGACTAGCGGAGCCTAATGAGCAGTTCTTC few TRBJ2-1 TRBD2 TRBV24-1
CSSETSSATEAFF TGCAGCTCAGAAACTTCGTCGGCGACTGAAGCTTTCTTT many TRBJ1-1 - TRBV20-1
CASSLALPGGATDTQYF TGTGCCAGCAGTTTAGCCCTACCGGGCGGGGCCACAGATACGCAGTATTTT - TRBJ2-3 - TRBV12-3/TRBV12-4
CASSSLPYEQYF TGTGCCAGCAGCTCCTTACCCTACGAGCAGTACTTC many TRBJ2-7 - TRBV5-6
CASSPRVSGWNEQFF TGTGCCAGCAGTCCGAGGGTTTCGGGCTGGAATGAGCAGTTCTTC many TRBJ2-1 - TRBV27
CASSRWRDYGYTF TGTGCCAGCAGCCGGTGGCGAGACTATGGCTACACCTTC few TRBJ1-2 - TRBV7-9
CASSDVPYEQYF TGTGCCAGCAGTGATGTACCCTACGAGCAGTACTTC few TRBJ2-7 - TRBV6-2/TRBV6-3
CASSSNRGPYNEQFF TGCGCCAGCAGCTCCAACAGGGGGCCGTACAATGAGCAGTTCTTC - TRBJ2-1 TRBD1 TRBV5-1
CASSYRFGGYTF TGTGCCAGCAGTTACAGGTTCGGTGGCTACACCTTC - TRBJ1-2 - TRBV28
CASSSTGTGEQYF TGTGCCAGCAGTTCAACCGGGACAGGGGAACAGTACTTC few TRBJ2-7 TRBD1 TRBV28
CASSPASTWTSYEQYF TGTGCCAGCTCGCCCGCCAGTACTTGGACCTCCTACGAGCAGTACTTC many TRBJ2-7 - TRBV18
CASSFGQGGGYTF TGTGCCAGCAGTTTTGGGCAGGGGGGTGGCTACACCTTC many TRBJ1-2 TRBD1 TRBV12-3/TRBV12-4
CASSSGAGDDEQFF TGTGCCAGCAGCTCCGGAGCGGGGGACGATGAGCAGTTCTTC - TRBJ2-1 TRBD2 TRBV7-9
CSAVGTESYEQYF TGCAGTGCCGTCGGGACGGAGTCCTACGAGCAGTACTTC few TRBJ2-7 - TRBV20-1
CSAVPWVDEQFF TGCAGTGCTGTGCCCTGGGTCGATGAGCAGTTCTTC many TRBJ2-1 - TRBV20-1
CASKSGTGGYEQYF TGTGCCAGCAAGTCCGGGACAGGGGGTTACGAGCAGTACTTC few TRBJ2-7 TRBD1 TRBV5-6